This entry features one TCR beta chain sequence. Its antigen is as yet unknown. These data are taken from a study of T cells after yellow fever vaccination. Whole-study findings and limits: Clones that expanded after primary vaccination mostly reappeared after the booster (just under 98% CD4, around 87% CD8).

TCRdb called the 5' RACE reads again in MiXCR, with one record for every CDR3 protein. The table shows some 400,000 distinct CDR3 sequences, with around 19% occurring only once. The CDR3 totals 14 residues. Trimming stripped 7 bases from V and 6 bases from J, with 18 bases between. Germline V gene data show CDR1 as LNHDA and CDR2 as SQIVND (reference sequence). The rearrangement joins TRBV19 to TRBJ1-2; no definite D call. Sequencing used PBMCs, obtained before the yellow fever booster vaccination. The clonotype was recovered from a man between 18 and 29 years old who received the YFV17D yellow fever vaccine. As DNA, the CDR3 is TGTGCCAGTACCGACCCCGGGCCCCCTAATGGCTACACCTTC. This translates into CASTDPGPPNGYTF.